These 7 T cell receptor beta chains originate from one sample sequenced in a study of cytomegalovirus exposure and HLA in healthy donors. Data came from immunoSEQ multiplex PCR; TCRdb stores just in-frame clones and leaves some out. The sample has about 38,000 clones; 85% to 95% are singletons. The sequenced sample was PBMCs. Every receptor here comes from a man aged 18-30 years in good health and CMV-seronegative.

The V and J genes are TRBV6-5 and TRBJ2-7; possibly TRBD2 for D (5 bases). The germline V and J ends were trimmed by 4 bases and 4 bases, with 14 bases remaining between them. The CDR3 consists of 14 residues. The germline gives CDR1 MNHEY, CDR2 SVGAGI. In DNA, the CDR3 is TGTGCCAGCAGTTCCCGAGTTGGAGGATACGAGCAGTACTTC. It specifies CASSSRVGGYEQYF.

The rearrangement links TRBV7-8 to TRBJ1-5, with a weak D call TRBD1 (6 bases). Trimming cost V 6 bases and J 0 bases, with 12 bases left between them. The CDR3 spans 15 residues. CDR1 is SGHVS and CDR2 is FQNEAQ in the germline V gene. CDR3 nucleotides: TGTGCCAGCAGTCCGGGACACGATAGCAATCAGCCCCAGCATTTT. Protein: CASSPGHDSNQPQHF. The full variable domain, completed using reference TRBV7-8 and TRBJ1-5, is GAGVSQSPRYKVAKRGQDVALRCDPISGHVSLFWYQQALGQGPEFLTYFQNEAQLDKSGLPSDRFFAERPEGSVSTLKIQRTQQEDSAVYLCASSPGHDSNQPQHFGDGTRLSIL.

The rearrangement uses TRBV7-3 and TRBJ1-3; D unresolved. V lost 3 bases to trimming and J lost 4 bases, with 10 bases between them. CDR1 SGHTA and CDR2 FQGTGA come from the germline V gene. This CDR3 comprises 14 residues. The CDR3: CASSLEVGGNTIYF. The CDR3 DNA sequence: TGTGCCAGCAGCTTGGAGGTGGGAGGAAACACCATATATTTT.

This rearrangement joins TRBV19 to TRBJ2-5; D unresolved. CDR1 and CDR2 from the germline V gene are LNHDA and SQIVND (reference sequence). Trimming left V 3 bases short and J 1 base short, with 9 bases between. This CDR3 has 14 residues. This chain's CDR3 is CASSIGRSQETQYF. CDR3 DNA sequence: TGTGCCAGTAGTATCGGCCGGAGCCAAGAGACCCAGTACTTC.

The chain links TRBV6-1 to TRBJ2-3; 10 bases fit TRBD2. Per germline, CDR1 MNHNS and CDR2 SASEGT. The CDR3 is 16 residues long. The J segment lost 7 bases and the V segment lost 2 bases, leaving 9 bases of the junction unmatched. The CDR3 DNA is TGTGCCAGCAGTGAACTCTCAGCGGGGGGGCAACATACGCAGTATTTT. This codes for CASSELSAGGQHTQYF.

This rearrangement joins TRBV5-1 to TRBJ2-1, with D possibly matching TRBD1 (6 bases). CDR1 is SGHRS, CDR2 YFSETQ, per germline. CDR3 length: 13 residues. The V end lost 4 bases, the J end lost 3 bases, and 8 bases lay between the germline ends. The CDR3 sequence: CASSADSYNEQFF. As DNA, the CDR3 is TGCGCCAGCAGCGCGGACAGCTACAATGAGCAGTTCTTC.

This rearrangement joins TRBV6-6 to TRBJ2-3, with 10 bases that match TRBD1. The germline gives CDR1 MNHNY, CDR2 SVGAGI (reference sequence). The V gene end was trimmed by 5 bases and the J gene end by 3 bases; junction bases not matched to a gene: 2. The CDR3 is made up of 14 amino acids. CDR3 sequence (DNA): TGTGCCAGCAGTAAGGGACAGGGGACAGATACGCAGTATTTT. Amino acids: CASSKGQGTDTQYF.